These 13 T cell receptor beta chains share one sample of origin, sequenced in a study of cytomegalovirus exposure and HLA in healthy donors. In the PCR, 60 Vbeta and 13 Jbeta primers were used. The table came from immunoSEQ multiplex PCR; TCRdb's copy has only in-frame clones and leaves some out. The repertoire consists of some 140,000 clones, with 79% occurring once and the leading ten covering 6.5%. The sample was PBMCs. The receptors come from a middle-aged man in good health and CMV-seropositive.

About this clone: Distinct nucleotide sequences in the sample also encode this CDR3. J is TRBJ1-4 and V is TRBV18; TRBD1 matches 9 bases. CDR3 size: 15 residues. Looked up from germline, CDR1 is KGHSH and CDR2 is LQKENI. With V trimmed by 3 bases and J by 5 bases, 4 bases remained unmatched. CDR3 amino acids: CASSPPGQGNEKLFF. The DNA of the CDR3 is TGTGCCAGCTCACCCCCGGGACAGGGCAATGAAAAACTGTTTTTT.

The chain joins TRBV27 to TRBJ2-5; 7 nucleotides match TRBD1. The CDR3 has 14 residues. The germline V gene has CDR1 MNHEY and CDR2 SMNVEV (reference sequence). The V segment lost 3 bases and the J segment 5 bases; nucleotides outside the gene matches: 6. CDR3 loop: CASSFVGGGETQYF. The CDR3, as DNA: TGTGCCAGCAGTTTTGTAGGGGGCGGGGAGACCCAGTACTTC.

Turning to this clone: The junction differs from germline at one of its ends, possibly a read error. CDR3 region: CASSRLGAPYGQYF. The CDR3, as DNA: TGTGCCAGTAGTAGGCTGGGGGCACCTTACGGGCAGTACTTC. The rearrangement uses TRBV19 and TRBJ2-7; the D gene is possibly TRBD1 (6 bases). The CDR3 length is 14 residues. The germline V gene has CDR1 LNHDA and CDR2 SQIVND (reference sequence).

The table lists this clone with a few counts. The chain carries TRBV5-1 and TRBJ1-4, with D perhaps TRBD1 (5 bases). The V end was cut by 4 bases, the J end by 7 bases, with 14 bases between. Germline V gene data show CDR1 as SGHRS and CDR2 as YFSETQ. CDR3 size: 14 residues. The CDR3 loop reads CASSPDGGGEKLFF. CDR3 bases: TGCGCCAGCAGCCCGGACGGGGGAGGTGAAAAACTGTTTTTT.

This rearrangement joins TRBV5-1 to TRBJ2-5, with D uncertain. Trimming took off 3 bases at V and 7 bases at J, with 16 bases between the two ends. The CDR3 length is 14 residues. Germline V CDR1 and CDR2: SGHRS, YFSETQ. For the CDR3, the DNA is TGCGCCAGCAGCTCCGCTAACCCCGCTGGGACCCAGTACTTC. It yields the protein CASSSANPAGTQYF. Drawing the rest from reference TRBV5-1 and TRBJ2-5, the complete variable domain is KAGVTQTPRYLIKTRGQQVTLSCSPISGHRSVSWYQQTPGQGLQFLFEYFSETQRNKGNFPGRFSGRQFSNSRSEMNVSTLELGDSALYLCASSSANPAGTQYFGPGTRLLVL.

This rearrangement joins TRBV10-3 to TRBJ2-1; TRBD2 matches 15 bases. CDR3 length equals 15 residues. Trimming at V came to 6 bases and at J to 8 bases, leaving 5 bases not matched to a gene. CDR1 ENHRY and CDR2 SYGVKD come from the germline V gene. This CDR3 is CAISGLAGGSDEQFF. The CDR3, as DNA: TGTGCCATCAGCGGACTAGCGGGAGGGAGTGATGAGCAGTTCTTC.

The chain carries TRBV5-1 and TRBJ2-2; TRBD1 is a possible D gene (6 bases). Looked up from germline, CDR1 is SGHRS and CDR2 is YFSETQ. With 3 bases removed from V and 1 base from J, the gap between germline ends came to 7 bases. CDR3 length: 14 residues. This CDR3 reads CASSSTGNTGELFF. The DNA of the CDR3 is TGCGCCAGCAGCTCGACAGGGAACACCGGGGAGCTGTTTTTT.

The gene calls are TRBV12-5 and TRBJ2-1; no clear D. The ends were cut back, 0 bases at V and 7 bases at J, with 7 bases in the middle. This CDR3 is built from 13 residues. Germline V gene data show CDR1 as LGHNT and CDR2 as FRNRAP. CDR3 in DNA: TGTGCTAGTGGTTTGGTACCTAGAAATGAGCAGTTCTTC. As protein: CASGLVPRNEQFF.

The table lists this clone with a count of one. The CDR3 sequence is CASSRGTDTQYF. CDR3 DNA: TGTGCCAGCAGCCGTGGCACAGATACGCAGTATTTT. This chain joins TRBV25-1 and TRBJ2-3; D remains unclear. Trimming took 6 bases from V and 1 from J, leaving 5 bases between them. CDR3 length: 12 residues. Germline V lookup: CDR1 MGHDK, CDR2 SYGVNS.

The chain carries TRBV19 and TRBJ1-1, with 7 bases that match TRBD1. V dropped 10 bases and J dropped 2; count of bases not matched to a gene: 10. The CDR3 contains 14 residues. In germline, CDR1 is LNHDA, CDR2 SQIVND (reference sequence). The CDR3 reads CATDSGQLNTEAFF. The CDR3 nucleotides read TGTGCCACCGACTCGGGACAGCTAAACACTGAAGCTTTCTTT.

The rearrangement uses TRBV29-1 and TRBJ2-2; D perhaps matches TRBD2 (7 bases). The length of the CDR3 is 14 residues. Germline V lookup: CDR1 SQVTM, CDR2 ANQGSEA. Trimming removed 6 bases at V and 4 bases at J, with 15 bases between. As DNA, the CDR3 is TGCAGCGTGGGGGGGGGCCTATCCACCGGGGAGCTGTTTTTT. The encoded protein is CSVGGGLSTGELFF.

In this sample, this clone turned up a few times. The rearrangement links TRBV5-1 to TRBJ2-3; 7 bases line up with TRBD2. The germline V gene encodes CDR1 SGHRS and CDR2 YFSETQ. This CDR3 has 16 residues. Trimming took 0 bases from V and 4 from J; bases not matched to a gene: 8. The CDR3 DNA follows: TGCGCCAGCAGCTTGGTTGCGGGAGTGGGCGCAGATACGCAGTATTTT. Translation gives CASSLVAGVGADTQYF.

The V and J genes are TRBV28 and TRBJ2-7, with D perhaps TRBD2 (5 bases). Deletions cut 3 bases from V and 0 bases from J, with 9 bases between. The germline V gene has CDR1 MDHEN and CDR2 SYDVKM. The CDR3 runs 14 residues. The CDR3 reads CASSLAGFSYEQYF. CDR3 sequence (DNA): TGTGCCAGCAGTTTGGCGGGTTTCTCCTACGAGCAGTACTTC.